This T cell receptor beta chain was obtained from a study of T cell clonotyping in hematopoietic cell transplantation. Points from the study as a whole: Higher Inverse Simpson Index values in graft donor and pretransplant recipient predicted broader posttransplant TCR diversity. After transplant, recipient diversity fell while pathologically expanded clonotypes grew through day 180.

A word on this clone: Its antigen is undetermined.

Samples: about 28 days before transplant, then days 30, 100 and 180 after. Sequencing used immunoSEQ multiplex PCR; TCRdb keeps in-frame clones, though not all of them. The sample lists about 550 clones; about 95% were seen once. The material was peripheral blood mononuclear cells, obtained 30 days after allogeneic stem cell transplant. This TCR was recovered from a female patient aged 50 to 60 who had an allogeneic stem cell transplant from an unrelated donor, so the T cells may come from the graft donor. Some clones in this sample may be carry-over from other donors' samples.

The CDR3 nucleotides are TGCGCCAGCAGCTTGGGAATGGAGACCCAGTACTTC. Translated: CASSLGMETQYF. This sequence joins TRBV5-1 and TRBJ2-5; D call uncertain. This CDR3 contains 12 residues. Per germline, CDR1 SGHRS and CDR2 YFSETQ. V was pared by 0 bases and J by 5 bases, with 5 bases between.